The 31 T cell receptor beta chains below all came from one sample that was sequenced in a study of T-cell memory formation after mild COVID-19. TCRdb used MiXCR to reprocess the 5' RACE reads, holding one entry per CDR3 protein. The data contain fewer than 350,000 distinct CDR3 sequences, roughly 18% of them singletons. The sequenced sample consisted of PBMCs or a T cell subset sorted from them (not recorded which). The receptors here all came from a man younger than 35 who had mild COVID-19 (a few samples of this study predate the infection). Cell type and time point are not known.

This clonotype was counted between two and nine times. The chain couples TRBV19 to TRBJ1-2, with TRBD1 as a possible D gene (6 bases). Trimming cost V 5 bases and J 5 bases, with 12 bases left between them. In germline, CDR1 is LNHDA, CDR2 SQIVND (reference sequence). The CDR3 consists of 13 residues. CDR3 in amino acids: CASSPGGPYGYTF. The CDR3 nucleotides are TGTGCCAGTAGTCCCGGGGGCCCATATGGCTACACCTTC.

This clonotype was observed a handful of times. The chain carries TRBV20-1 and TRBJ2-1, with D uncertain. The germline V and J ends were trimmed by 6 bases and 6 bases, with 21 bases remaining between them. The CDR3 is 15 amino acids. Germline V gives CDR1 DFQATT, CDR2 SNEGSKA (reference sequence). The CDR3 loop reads CSAIIPPGRFNEQFF. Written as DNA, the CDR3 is TGCAGTGCCATAATTCCTCCCGGACGCTTCAATGAGCAGTTCTTC.

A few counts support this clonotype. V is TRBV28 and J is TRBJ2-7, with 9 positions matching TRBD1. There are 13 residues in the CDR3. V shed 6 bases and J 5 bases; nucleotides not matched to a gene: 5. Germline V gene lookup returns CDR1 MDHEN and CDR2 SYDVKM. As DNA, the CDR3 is TGTGCCAGCAGGGACAGGGGAATGGACGAGCAGTACGTC. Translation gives CASRDRGMDEQYV.

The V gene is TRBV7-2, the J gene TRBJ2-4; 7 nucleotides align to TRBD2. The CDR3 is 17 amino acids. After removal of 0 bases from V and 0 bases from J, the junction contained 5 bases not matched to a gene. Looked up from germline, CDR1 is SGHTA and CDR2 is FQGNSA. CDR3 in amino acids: CASSLARDYLAKNIQYF. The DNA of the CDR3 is TGTGCCAGCAGCTTAGCACGGGACTACCTAGCCAAAAACATTCAGTACTTC.

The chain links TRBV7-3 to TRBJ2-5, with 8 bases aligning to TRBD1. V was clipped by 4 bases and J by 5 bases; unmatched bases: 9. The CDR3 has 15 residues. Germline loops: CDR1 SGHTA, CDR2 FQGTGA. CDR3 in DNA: TGTGCCAGCAGCTCGGCCCCTGGGACAGGCGAGACCCAGTACTTC. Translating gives CASSSAPGTGETQYF.

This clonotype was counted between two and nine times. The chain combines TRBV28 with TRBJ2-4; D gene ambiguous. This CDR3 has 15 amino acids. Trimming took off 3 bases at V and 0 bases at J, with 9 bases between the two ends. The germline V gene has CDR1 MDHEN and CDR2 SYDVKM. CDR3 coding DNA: TGTGCCAGCAGTTTTAACCGTCTAGCCAAAAACATTCAGTACTTC. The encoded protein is CASSFNRLAKNIQYF.

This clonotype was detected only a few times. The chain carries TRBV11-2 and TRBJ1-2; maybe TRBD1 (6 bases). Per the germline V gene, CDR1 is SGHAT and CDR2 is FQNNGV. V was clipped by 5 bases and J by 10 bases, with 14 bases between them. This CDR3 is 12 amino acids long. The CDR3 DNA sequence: TGTGCCAGCAGCCAGTTCACAGGGCCCTACACCTTC. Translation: CASSQFTGPYTF.

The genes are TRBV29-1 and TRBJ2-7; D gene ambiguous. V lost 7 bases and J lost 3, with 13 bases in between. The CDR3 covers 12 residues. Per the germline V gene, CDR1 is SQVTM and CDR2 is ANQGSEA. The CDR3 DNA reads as TGCAGCGCCGCGGACGGCAGCTACGAGCAGTACTTC. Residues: CSAADGSYEQYF.

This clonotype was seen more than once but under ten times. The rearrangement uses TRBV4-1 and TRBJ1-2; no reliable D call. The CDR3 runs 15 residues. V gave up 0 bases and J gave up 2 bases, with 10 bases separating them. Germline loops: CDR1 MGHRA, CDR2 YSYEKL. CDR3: CASSQDRPKNYGYTF. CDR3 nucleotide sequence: TGCGCCAGCAGCCAAGATCGACCGAAAAACTATGGCTACACCTTC.

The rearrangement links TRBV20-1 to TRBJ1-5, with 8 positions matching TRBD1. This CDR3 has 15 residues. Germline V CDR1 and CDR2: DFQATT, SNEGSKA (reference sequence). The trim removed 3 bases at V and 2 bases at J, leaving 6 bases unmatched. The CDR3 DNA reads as TGCAGTGCTAGGGACAGGGTAGTAGGCAATCAGCCCCAGCATTTT. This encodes CSARDRVVGNQPQHF.

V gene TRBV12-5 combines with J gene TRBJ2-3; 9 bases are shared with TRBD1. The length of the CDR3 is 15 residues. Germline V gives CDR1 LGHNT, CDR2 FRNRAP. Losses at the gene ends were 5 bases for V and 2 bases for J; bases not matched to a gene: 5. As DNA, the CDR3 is TGTGCTAGTGGTCTGACAGGGGGAAACACAGATACGCAGTATTTT. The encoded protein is CASGLTGGNTDTQYF.

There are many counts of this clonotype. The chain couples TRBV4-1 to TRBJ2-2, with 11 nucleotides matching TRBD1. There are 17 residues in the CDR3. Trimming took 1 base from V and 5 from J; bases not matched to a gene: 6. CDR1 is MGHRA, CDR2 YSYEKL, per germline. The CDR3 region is CASSQVNRDRGTGELFF. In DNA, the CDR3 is TGCGCCAGCAGCCAAGTCAATCGGGACAGGGGGACCGGGGAGCTGTTTTTT.

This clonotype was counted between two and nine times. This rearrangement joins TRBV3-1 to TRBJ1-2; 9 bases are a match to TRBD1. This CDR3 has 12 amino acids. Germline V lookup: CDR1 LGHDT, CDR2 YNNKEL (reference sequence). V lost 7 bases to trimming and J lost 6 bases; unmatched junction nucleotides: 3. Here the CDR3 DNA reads TGTGCCAGCATGGACAGGGGAAATGGCTACACCTTC. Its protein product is CASMDRGNGYTF. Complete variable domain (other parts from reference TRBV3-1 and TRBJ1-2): DTAVSQTPKYLVTQMGNDKSIKCEQNLGHDTMYWYKQDSKKFLKIMFSYNNKELIINETVPNRFSPKSPDKAHLNLHINSLELGDSAVYFCASMDRGNGYTFGSGTRLTVV.

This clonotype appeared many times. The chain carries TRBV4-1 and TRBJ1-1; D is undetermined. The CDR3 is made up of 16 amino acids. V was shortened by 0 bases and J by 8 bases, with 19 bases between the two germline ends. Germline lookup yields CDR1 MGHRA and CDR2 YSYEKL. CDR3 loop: CASSQDSGNLLLEAFF. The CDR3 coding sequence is TGCGCCAGCAGCCAAGATTCGGGTAACCTCCTCCTCGAAGCTTTCTTT.

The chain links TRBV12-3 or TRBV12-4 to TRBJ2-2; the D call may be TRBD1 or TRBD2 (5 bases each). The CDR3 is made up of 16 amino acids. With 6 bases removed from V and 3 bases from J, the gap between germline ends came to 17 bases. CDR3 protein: CASRPTRDRHTGELFF. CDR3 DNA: TGTGCCAGCAGGCCAACCCGGGACCGACACACCGGGGAGCTGTTTTTT.

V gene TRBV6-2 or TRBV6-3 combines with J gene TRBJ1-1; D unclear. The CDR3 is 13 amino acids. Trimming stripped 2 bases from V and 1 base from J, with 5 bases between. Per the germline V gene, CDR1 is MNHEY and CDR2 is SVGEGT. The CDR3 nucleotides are TGTGCCAGCAGTTACGTGGAGAACACTGAAGCTTTCTTT. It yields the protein CASSYVENTEAFF.

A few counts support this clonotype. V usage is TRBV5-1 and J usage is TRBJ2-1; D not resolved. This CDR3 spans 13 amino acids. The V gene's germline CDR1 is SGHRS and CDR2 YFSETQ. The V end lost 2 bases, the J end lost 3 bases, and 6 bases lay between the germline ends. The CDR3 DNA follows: TGCGCCAGCAGCTTAGAGGTCTACAATGAGCAGTTCTTC. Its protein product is CASSLEVYNEQFF. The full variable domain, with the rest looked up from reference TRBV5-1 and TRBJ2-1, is KAGVTQTPRYLIKTRGQQVTLSCSPISGHRSVSWYQQTPGQGLQFLFEYFSETQRNKGNFPGRFSGRQFSNSRSEMNVSTLELGDSALYLCASSLEVYNEQFFGPGTRLTVL.

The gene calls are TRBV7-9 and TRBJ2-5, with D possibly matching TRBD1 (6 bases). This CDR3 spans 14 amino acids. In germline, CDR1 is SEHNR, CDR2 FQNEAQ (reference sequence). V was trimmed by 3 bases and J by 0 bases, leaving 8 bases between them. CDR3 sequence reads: CASSLGAYQETQYF. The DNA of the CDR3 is TGTGCCAGCAGCTTGGGGGCGTACCAAGAGACCCAGTACTTC.

The DNA of the CDR3 is TGTGCCAGCTCAGAGGGGTTCACTGAAGCTTTCTTT. Its protein is CASSEGFTEAFF. The rearrangement links TRBV18 to TRBJ1-1; tentatively, D is TRBD1 (5 bases). CDR1 KGHSH and CDR2 LQKENI come from the germline V gene. With 5 bases removed from V and 4 bases from J, the gap between germline ends came to 8 bases. This CDR3 has 12 amino acids.

Here the CDR3 DNA reads TGCGCCAGCAGCCAAGCGCCAGGGATGGATACGCAGTATTTT. Amino acid sequence: CASSQAPGMDTQYF. This rearrangement joins TRBV4-3 to TRBJ2-3, with a weak D call TRBD1 (5 bases). The CDR3 has 14 residues. Germline CDR1 LGHNA, CDR2 YSLEER. V was cut by 1 base and J by 6 bases, with 11 bases left in between.

The CDR3 nucleotides are TGTGCCAGCAGCCAAGACGCCCACTCTGGGGCCAACGTCCTGACTTTC. Protein product: CASSQDAHSGANVLTF. The rearrangement links TRBV3-1 to TRBJ2-6; the D is unclear. V was shortened by 0 bases and J by 0 bases, with 6 bases between the two germline ends. CDR1 is LGHDT, CDR2 YNNKEL, per germline (reference sequence). CDR3 length equals 16 residues.

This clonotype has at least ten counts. The CDR3 DNA sequence: TGTGCCAGCAGTTTTATTGTAGTGCCGATGGATACGCAGTATTTT. This codes for CASSFIVVPMDTQYF. This chain joins TRBV12-3 or TRBV12-4 and TRBJ2-3; no reliable D call. CDR3 length: 15 amino acids. Trimming removed 3 bases from V and 6 bases from J, with 16 bases in between.

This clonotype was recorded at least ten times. CDR3 region: CSVEGQGADTQYF. In DNA form, the CDR3 reads TGCAGCGTTGAAGGACAGGGGGCAGATACGCAGTATTTT. This chain connects TRBV29-1 to TRBJ2-3, with 9 bases that match TRBD1. Trimming at V came to 1 base and at J to 4 bases, leaving 0 bases not matched to a gene. The CDR3 spans 13 residues. From germline, CDR1 is SQVTM and CDR2 ANQGSEA.

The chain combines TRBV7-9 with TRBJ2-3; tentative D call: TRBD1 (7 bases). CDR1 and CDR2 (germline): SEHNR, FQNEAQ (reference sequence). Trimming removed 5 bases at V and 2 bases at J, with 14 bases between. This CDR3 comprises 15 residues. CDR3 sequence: CASSRTGGSTDTQYF. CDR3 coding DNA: TGTGCCAGCAGCCGGACAGGAGGGTCCACAGATACGCAGTATTTT.

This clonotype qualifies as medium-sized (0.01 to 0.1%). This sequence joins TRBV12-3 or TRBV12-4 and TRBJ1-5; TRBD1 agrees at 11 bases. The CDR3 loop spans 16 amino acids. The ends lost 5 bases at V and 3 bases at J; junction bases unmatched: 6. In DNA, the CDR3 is TGTGCCAGCAGTCAGGGACAGGGGGTCCTCAATCAGCCCCAGCATTTT. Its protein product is CASSQGQGVLNQPQHF.

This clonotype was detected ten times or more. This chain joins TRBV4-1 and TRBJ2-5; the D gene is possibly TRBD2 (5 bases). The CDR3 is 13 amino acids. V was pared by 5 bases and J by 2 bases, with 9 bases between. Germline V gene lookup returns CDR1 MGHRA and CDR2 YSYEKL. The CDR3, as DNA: TGCGCCAGCAGCTGGCGGGTACAAGAGACCCAGTACTTC. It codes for CASSWRVQETQYF.

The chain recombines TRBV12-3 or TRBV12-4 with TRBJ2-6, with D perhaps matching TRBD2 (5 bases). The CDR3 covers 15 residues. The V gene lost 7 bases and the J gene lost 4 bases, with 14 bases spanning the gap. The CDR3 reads CASTLRGSGANVLTF. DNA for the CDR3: TGTGCCAGCACGCTCCGGGGATCCGGGGCCAACGTCCTGACTTTC.

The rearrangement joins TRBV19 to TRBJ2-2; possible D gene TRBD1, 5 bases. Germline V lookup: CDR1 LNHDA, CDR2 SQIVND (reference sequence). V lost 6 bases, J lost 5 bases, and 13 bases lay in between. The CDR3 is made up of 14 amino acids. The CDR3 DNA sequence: TGTGCCAGTAGCAGGTGGCAGGGTACCGGGGAGCTGTTTTTT. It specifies CASSRWQGTGELFF.

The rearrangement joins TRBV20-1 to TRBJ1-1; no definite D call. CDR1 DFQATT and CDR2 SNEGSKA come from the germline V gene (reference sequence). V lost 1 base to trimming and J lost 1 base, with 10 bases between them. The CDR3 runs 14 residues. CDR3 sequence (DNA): TGCAGTGCTAGAGCAAGGGCAGCGAACACTGAAGCTTTCTTT. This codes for CSARARAANTEAFF.

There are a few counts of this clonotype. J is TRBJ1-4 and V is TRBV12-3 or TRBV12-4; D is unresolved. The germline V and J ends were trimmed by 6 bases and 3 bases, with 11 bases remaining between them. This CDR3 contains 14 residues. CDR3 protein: CASSPDAANEKLFF. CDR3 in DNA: TGTGCCAGCAGCCCGGACGCGGCTAATGAAAAACTGTTTTTT.

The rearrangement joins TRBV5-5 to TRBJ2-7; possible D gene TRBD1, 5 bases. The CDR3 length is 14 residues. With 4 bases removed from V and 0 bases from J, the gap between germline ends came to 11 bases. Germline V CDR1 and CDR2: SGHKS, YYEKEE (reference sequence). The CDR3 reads CASSPGRASYEQYF. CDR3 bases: TGTGCCAGCAGCCCCGGCAGGGCCTCCTACGAGCAGTACTTC.